This T cell receptor beta chain was identified during a study of beta chain features in type 1 diabetes (dated by TCRdb to the late 2010s). Concerning the study at large: No differences in mean age, gender distribution, total cell number or subset yield were found between patients and healthy donors. A total of 107,917,701 sorted cells were examined across all samples, and the number of cells per subset was strongly correlated with RNA yield. In the study, recently diagnosed type 1 diabetes patients and matched healthy donors were compared on the TCRB repertoires of their sorted circulating CD4+ T cell subsets. Whereas all 28 donors provided naive and central memory subsets, regulatory and stem cell-like memory subsets were isolated from just 8 patients and roughly 8 healthy donors. The paper as a whole reports these results and caveats: Because cDNA was sequenced instead of genomic DNA, highly expressing activated cells could be over-represented, though the groups showed no difference in activation or CD3 levels. In all four CD4+ subsets, TCRB CDR3 length was moderately but significantly shorter in type 1 diabetes patients. At VDJ recombination sites, patients with type 1 diabetes made fewer insertions and deleted more nucleotides, a pattern implying thymic rearrangement abnormalities. Shorter templates might be favored by PCR, yet because patient and control samples were amplified and corrected together, any such skew would affect both groups equally. Only small numbers of individuals were included in the HLA sub-analyses, which left unresolved whether HLA type had any influence on TCRB rearrangement. Naive, central memory and regulatory TCRB repertoires appeared to be more alike among patients than among healthy donors.

CDR1 and CDR2 are read off the germline V gene as SGDLS and YYNGEE. The CDR3 measures 15 amino acids from cysteine to phenylalanine. Solely the CDR3 DNA is kept, with 45 bases framed from the first base. V ends up 0 bases short and J 3 bases short, with an unmatched junction base count of 4. The High Capacity cDNA Reverse Transcription Kit was used to reverse transcribe all of the isolated RNA, meaning that expressed TCRB transcripts were what got sequenced. Deep immunoSEQ sequencing was applied to naive, central memory and regulatory T cell samples, giving an average of about 3.57 million total reads per sample. Sorted cells were lysed in RLT buffer, and RNA was extracted using DNase-treated RNeasy Micro or Mini kits according to cell number. Each cell subset was processed separately to prevent cross-contamination, with patient and healthy donor samples processed together. TCRB sequences were amplified from cDNA with the immunoSEQ multiplex PCR, producing 87-bp fragments spanning the CDR3 region. Sequencing of the amplicons was done on the Illumina HiSeq platform. The published analysis was carried out like this. PCR bias was computationally corrected using synthetic template baselines, reads within Hamming distance 2 were collapsed, and singletons that could not be merged were discarded. Reads were aligned against IMGT so that V, D and J genes, CDR3 length and insertions or deletions at six rearrangement sites could be assigned. Within each subset, clonotype counts were normalized to sorted cell number, after which true diversity and Gini coefficients were computed with the tcR R package. The overlap coefficient, calculated on TCRB nucleotide sequences, was used to measure repertoire sharing. Out-of-frame TCRB sequences from naive cells were analyzed as a proxy for the pre-selection repertoire. This is the immuneACCESS table as TCRdb keeps it, with only in-frame sequences that have V and J called. A part of the clones is gone; compared with another copy, unresolved V genes explain less than half, and the rest is unexplained. The V and J calls and the clone size are those of that table, but D and trimming were determined from the DNA. This sample holds hundreds of thousands of clones; over 11% were observed only once. The ten largest clones take up less than 0.04% of the sample.

Each donor gave one peripheral blood draw, approximately 110 mL on average, collected into heparinised tubes. Using a panel that included CD45RO, CCR7, CD25, CD127, CD95 and CD27, naive, central memory, regulatory and stem cell-like memory CD4+ T cells were sorted on a BD FACSAria II. Every sorted population had a purity above 95%. PBMCs were isolated immediately by Lymphoprep density gradient centrifugation and stained directly without culture. Samples were stained and sorted in pairs, with one healthy donor and one patient per experiment, so that batch effects were minimized. On this clone: The target of this receptor is not known. Qualities for individual bases were not recorded, and no much larger clone is one base off.

This clonotype was obtained from a man between 18 and 29 years old with type 1 diabetes. Sequenced input: naive CD4+ T cells from blood. The cell subset or site label on this specimen signifies: true naive CD4+ T cells. Rearrangement joined TRBV9 to TRBJ2-7, with 9 central nucleotides matching TRBD2. The CDR3 sequence is CASSVAQRGDYEQYF. The nucleotide sequence is TGTGCCAGCAGCGTAGCCCAGCGGGGGGACTACGAGCAGTACTTC.